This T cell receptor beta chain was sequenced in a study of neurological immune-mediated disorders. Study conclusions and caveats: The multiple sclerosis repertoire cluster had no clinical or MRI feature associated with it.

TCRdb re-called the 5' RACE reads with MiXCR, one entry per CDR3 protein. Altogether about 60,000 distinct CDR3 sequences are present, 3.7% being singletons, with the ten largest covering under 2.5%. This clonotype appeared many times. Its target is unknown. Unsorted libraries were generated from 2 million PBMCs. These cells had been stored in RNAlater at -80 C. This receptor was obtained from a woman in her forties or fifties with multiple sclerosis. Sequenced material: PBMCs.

CDR3 loop: CASSGTSGSDEQFF. The CDR3 nucleotides are TGCGCCAGCTCCGGGACTAGCGGGAGTGATGAGCAGTTCTTC. The chain couples TRBV5-1 to TRBJ2-1, with 14 bases identical to TRBD2. After removal of 7 bases from V and 8 bases from J, the junction contained 5 bases not matched to a gene. This CDR3 is 14 amino acids long. Germline CDR1 SGHRS, CDR2 YFSETQ.